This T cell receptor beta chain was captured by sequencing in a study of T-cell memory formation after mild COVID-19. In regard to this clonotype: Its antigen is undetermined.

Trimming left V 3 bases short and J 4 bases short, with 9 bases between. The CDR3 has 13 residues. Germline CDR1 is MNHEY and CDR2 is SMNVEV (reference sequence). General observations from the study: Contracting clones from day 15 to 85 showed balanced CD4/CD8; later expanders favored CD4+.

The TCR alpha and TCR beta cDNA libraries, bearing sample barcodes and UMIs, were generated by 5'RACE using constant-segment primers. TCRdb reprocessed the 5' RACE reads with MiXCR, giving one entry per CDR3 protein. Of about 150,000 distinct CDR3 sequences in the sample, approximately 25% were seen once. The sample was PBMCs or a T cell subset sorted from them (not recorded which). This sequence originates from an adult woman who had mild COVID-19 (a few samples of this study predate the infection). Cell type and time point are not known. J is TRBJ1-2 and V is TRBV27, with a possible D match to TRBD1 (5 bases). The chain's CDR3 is CASSFGQGYGYTF. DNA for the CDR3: TGTGCCAGCAGTTTCGGGCAGGGCTATGGCTACACCTTC.